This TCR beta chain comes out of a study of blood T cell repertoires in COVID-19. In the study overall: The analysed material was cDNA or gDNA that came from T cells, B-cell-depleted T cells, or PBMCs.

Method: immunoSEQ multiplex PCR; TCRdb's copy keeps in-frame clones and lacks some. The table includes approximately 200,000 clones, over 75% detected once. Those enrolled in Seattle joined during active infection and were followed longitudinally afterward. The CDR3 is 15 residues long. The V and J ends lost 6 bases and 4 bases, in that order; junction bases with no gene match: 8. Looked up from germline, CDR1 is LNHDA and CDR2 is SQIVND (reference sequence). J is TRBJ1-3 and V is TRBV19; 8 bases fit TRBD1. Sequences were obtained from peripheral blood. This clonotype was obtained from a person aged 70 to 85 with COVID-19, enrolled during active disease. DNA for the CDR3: TGTGCCAGTAGCCGACAAACAGGGGGAGGAAACACCATATATTTT. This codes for CASSRQTGGGNTIYF.